This T cell receptor (beta chain) originates from a study of T cell responses to AZD1222 COVID-19 vaccine. Study at large: Samples with a second dose at about 4 or about 12 weeks were pooled together.

Broader study findings: Spike as a whole was targeted by vaccine-associated CD4 TCRs, dominant at 160-218 and 743-854. The sample set comprised mostly white British donors with more females, and clonal diversity was possibly underestimated.

This table comes from immunoSEQ multiplex PCR, and its TCRdb copy is limited to in-frame clones, with some not included. The table includes under 85,000 clones, 70% to 90% detected once. In the case of this clone: Its antigen is not identified.

CDR3 length equals 17 residues. Germline V gives CDR1 SGHKS, CDR2 YYEKEE (reference sequence). V lost 3 bases, J lost 7 bases, and 8 bases stayed unmatched. The TCR sequence derives from an adult in good health. The specimen comprised peripheral blood, sampled on day 0 of AZD1222 vaccination. The chain is built from TRBV5-5 and TRBJ1-6, with 12 bases identical to TRBD1. In nucleotides, the CDR3 is TGTGCCAGCAGCTGGGGTTGGGACAGGGGGCGAAATTCACCCCTCCACTTT. The encoded protein is CASSWGWDRGRNSPLHF.